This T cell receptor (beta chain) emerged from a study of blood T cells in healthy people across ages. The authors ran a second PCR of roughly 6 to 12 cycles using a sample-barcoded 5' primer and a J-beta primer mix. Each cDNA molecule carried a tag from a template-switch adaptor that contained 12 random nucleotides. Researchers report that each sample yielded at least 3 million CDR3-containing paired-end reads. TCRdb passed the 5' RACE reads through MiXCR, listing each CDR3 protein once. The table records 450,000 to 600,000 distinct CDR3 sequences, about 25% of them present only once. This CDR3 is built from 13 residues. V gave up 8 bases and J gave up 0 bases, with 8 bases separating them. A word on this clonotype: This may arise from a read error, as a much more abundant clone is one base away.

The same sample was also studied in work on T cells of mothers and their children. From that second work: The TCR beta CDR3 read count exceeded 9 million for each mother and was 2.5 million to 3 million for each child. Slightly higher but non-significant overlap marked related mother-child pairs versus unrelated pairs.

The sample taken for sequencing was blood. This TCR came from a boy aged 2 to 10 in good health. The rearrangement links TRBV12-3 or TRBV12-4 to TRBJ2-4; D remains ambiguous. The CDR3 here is CASCSSAKNIQYF. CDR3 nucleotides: TGTGCCAGCTGTTCCTCAGCCAAAAACATTCAGTACTTC.